The entry below gives a single T cell receptor beta chain sequence along with its context. The antigen is undetermined. Germline-derived CDR1 and CDR2 are SGDLS and YYNGEE. CDR3 size: 17 residues. V lost 7 bases, J lost 4 bases, and 11 bases stayed unmatched. These data originate in a study of long-term antiretroviral therapy in people with HIV. Study details: The earliest samples came about a decade before the 2015 immediate-ART recommendation.

They ran version v3.0 of the immunoSEQ assay at survey level. Assay used: immunoSEQ multiplex PCR; TCRdb lists only in-frame clones, some missing. The sample contains tens of thousands of clones, over 90% of which appear only once. Regarding the study as a whole: Controls had broader CDR3 length ranges than HIV repertoires did. Transplant donor controls retained higher diversity, though diversity increased after ART.

This specimen consisted of unsorted PBMCs, obtained 7.6 years after starting antiretroviral therapy. The chain couples TRBV9 to TRBJ2-3; 14 bases match TRBD2. The TCR sequence derives from a woman between 35 and 50 years old with HIV. For the CDR3, the DNA is TGTGCCAGCTCCATGAGACTAGCGGGGGGGCCAGCAGATACGCAGTATTTT. Translated, it gives CASSMRLAGGPADTQYF. The whole variable domain, filled in from reference TRBV9 and TRBJ2-3, reads DSGVTQTPKHLITATGQRVTLRCSPRSGDLSVYWYQQSLDQGLQFLIQYYNGEERAKGNILERFSAQQFPDLHSELNLSSLELGDSALYFCASSMRLAGGPADTQYFGPGTRLTVL.